What follows are 2 T cell receptor beta chains derived from one specimen sequenced in a study of CD8 T cells in Susac syndrome. Reverse transcription of about 0.5 to 1 ug RNA was performed with random hexamers. TCRdb re-called the immunoSEQ multiplex PCR reads through MiXCR, storing one row per CDR3 protein. The repertoire consists of approximately 100,000 distinct CDR3 sequences, with less than 95% occurring once and the leading ten covering 0.4% to 0.5%. The sequenced sample consisted of CD8+ T cells from PBMCs. These receptors came from a human donor with Susac syndrome.

Only one count was recorded for this clonotype. CDR3 sequence (DNA): TGTGCCAGCACCCTCGGGGCGGTGACTGAAGCTTTCTTT. It codes for CASTLGAVTEAFF. The chain is built from TRBV12-3 or TRBV12-4 and TRBJ1-1; D is perhaps TRBD1 (5 bases). Trimming took off 7 bases at V and 5 bases at J, with 14 bases between the two ends. This CDR3 is 13 amino acids long.

The genes are TRBV12-3 or TRBV12-4 and TRBJ2-1; tentative D call: TRBD2 (6 bases). V lost 6 bases and J lost 7, with 7 bases in between. The CDR3 is 11 residues long. The CDR3 region is CASRLANEQFF. The CDR3 coding sequence is TGTGCCAGCAGACTAGCTAATGAGCAGTTCTTC.